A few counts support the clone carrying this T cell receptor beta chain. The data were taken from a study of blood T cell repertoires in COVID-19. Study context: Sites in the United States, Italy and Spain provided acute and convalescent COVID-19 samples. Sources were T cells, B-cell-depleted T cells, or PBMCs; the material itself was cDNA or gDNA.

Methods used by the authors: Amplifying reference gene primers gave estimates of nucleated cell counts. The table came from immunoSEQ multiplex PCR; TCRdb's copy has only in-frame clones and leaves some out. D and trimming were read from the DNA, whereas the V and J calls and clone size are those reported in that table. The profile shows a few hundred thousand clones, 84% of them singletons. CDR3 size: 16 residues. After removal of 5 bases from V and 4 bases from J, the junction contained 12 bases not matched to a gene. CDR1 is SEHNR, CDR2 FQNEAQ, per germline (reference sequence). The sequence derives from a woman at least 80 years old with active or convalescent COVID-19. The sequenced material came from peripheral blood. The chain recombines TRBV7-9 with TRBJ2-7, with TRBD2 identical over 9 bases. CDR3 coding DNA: TGTGCCAGCAGCCACATTGGATATACTAGCGGGTACGAGCAGTACTTC. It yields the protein CASSHIGYTSGYEQYF.